Presented here are 16 T cell receptor beta chains from one specimen sequenced in a study of blood T cell repertoires in COVID-19. Using immunoSEQ multiplex PCR, the repertoire was profiled, and TCRdb retains in-frame clones only, with some absent. The sample holds about 100,000 clones; 80% are singletons and the top ten take 16%. Sequenced input: peripheral blood. These receptors came from a human donor in a cohort sampled during active COVID-19.

In this sample, this clone turned up once. This sequence joins TRBV28 and TRBJ1-5; 7 bases map to TRBD1. V was clipped by 5 bases and J by 15 bases; unmatched bases: 10. Germline assignment: CDR1 MDHEN and CDR2 SYDVKM. This CDR3 spans 12 amino acids. The CDR3 here is CASSNPTGSRHF. CDR3 sequence (DNA): TGTGCCAGCAGTAACCCGACAGGGTCTCGGCATTTT.

Here the CDR3 DNA reads TGTGCTAGTGGTTCAGGCAGGAGCACAGATACGCAGTATTTT. Translating it yields CASGSGRSTDTQYF. The V call is TRBV12-5, the J call TRBJ2-3; D gene ambiguous. The CDR3 covers 14 residues. CDR1 and CDR2 (germline): LGHNT, FRNRAP. The germline V and J ends were trimmed by 4 bases and 0 bases, with 8 bases remaining between them.

The chain couples TRBV29-1 to TRBJ1-2; D ambiguous. The CDR3 runs 10 residues. The ends were cut back, 1 base at V and 7 bases at J, with 4 bases in the middle. In germline, CDR1 is SQVTM, CDR2 ANQGSEA. CDR3 amino acids: CSVEGGGYTF. In DNA, the CDR3 is TGCAGCGTTGAAGGCGGTGGCTACACCTTC.

V is TRBV2 and J is TRBJ2-3; a possible D gene is TRBD2 (5 bases). Between the trimmed V and J ends, which lost 10 bases and 6 bases, there was a span of 17 bases. This CDR3 is built from 13 residues. The germline V gene has CDR1 SNHLY and CDR2 FYNNEI. The CDR3 bases are TGTGCCACCCAATTGCCGGGATCCGATACGCAGTATTTT. Translating gives CATQLPGSDTQYF.

The chain employs TRBV2 and TRBJ2-3; 8 nucleotides line up with TRBD1. The CDR3 spans 13 residues. Trimming removed 8 bases from V and 5 bases from J; junction bases left unmatched: 6. The germline V gene has CDR1 SNHLY and CDR2 FYNNEI. CDR3 in amino acids: CASSRGQGDTQYF. The DNA for the CDR3 is TGTGCCAGCTCCAGGGGGCAGGGAGATACGCAGTATTTT.

The V call is TRBV2, the J call TRBJ1-2; 11 nucleotides align to TRBD1. From germline, CDR1 is SNHLY and CDR2 FYNNEI. Unmatched junction bases numbered 5, after V lost 4 bases and J lost 7 bases. The CDR3 sequence is 14 residues long. CDR3 in amino acids: CASSADRGRVGYTF. The DNA for the CDR3 is TGTGCCAGCAGTGCGGACAGGGGGCGCGTTGGCTACACCTTC.

This clone was observed a handful of times. The chain links TRBV20-1 to TRBJ1-1, with D perhaps TRBD1 (5 bases). The CDR3 runs to 11 residues. V was cut by 3 bases and J by 11 bases, with 13 bases left in between. Germline V lookup: CDR1 DFQATT, CDR2 SNEGSKA (reference sequence). CDR3 DNA: TGCAGTGCTAGTGAAATTGCAGGGGCTTTCTTT. It specifies CSASEIAGAFF.

The chain couples TRBV30 to TRBJ1-4; D may be TRBD1 (5 bases). CDR1 GTSNPN and CDR2 SVGIG come from the germline V gene (reference sequence). This CDR3 comprises 13 residues. V gave up 2 bases and J gave up 5 bases, with 9 bases separating them. CDR3 sequence reads: CAWSRAGNEKLFF. In DNA, the CDR3 is TGTGCCTGGAGTAGGGCAGGGAATGAAAAACTGTTTTTT.

This clone was detected a few times. The rearrangement joins TRBV7-8 to TRBJ1-5, with a tentative D call TRBD1 (5 bases). CDR1 and CDR2 from the germline V gene are SGHVS and FQNEAQ. Between the trimmed V and J ends, which lost 2 bases and 13 bases, there was a span of 15 bases. The CDR3 runs to 13 residues. CDR3 coding DNA: TGTGCCAGCAGCTTATCCCAGGGTGCGGTTCAGCATTTT. Encoded protein: CASSLSQGAVQHF.

The chain combines TRBV19 with TRBJ2-1, with 13 bases identical to TRBD2. CDR3 length: 15 amino acids. From germline, CDR1 is LNHDA and CDR2 SQIVND (reference sequence). V dropped 4 bases and J dropped 6; count of bases not matched to a gene: 3. The CDR3 here is CASSTGLAGTNEQFF. CDR3 nucleotide sequence: TGTGCCAGTAGTACGGGACTAGCGGGAACCAATGAGCAGTTCTTC.

The V call is TRBV28, the J call TRBJ1-3; TRBD1 is a possible D gene (5 bases). This CDR3 has 15 residues. Trimming took off 7 bases at V and 12 bases at J, with 25 bases between the two ends. CDR1 is MDHEN, CDR2 SYDVKM, per germline. CDR3 in amino acids: CASTQQGPDSFRIYF. The CDR3 DNA is TGTGCCAGCACACAGCAGGGCCCTGACTCTTTTCGCATATATTTT.

This rearrangement joins TRBV18 to TRBJ2-3; the D gene is possibly TRBD2 (5 bases). CDR1 and CDR2 (germline): KGHSH, LQKENI. CDR3 length: 18 amino acids. Trimming shortened V by 3 bases and J by 0 bases, and 19 bases separated the two germline ends. The chain's CDR3 is CASSPRTPKTSSTDTQYF. DNA for the CDR3: TGTGCCAGCTCACCTCGGACTCCCAAGACCTCTAGCACAGATACGCAGTATTTT.

V is TRBV3-1 (or the pseudogene TRBV3-2) and J is TRBJ2-5; D might be TRBD1 (6 bases). CDR1 and CDR2 from the germline V gene are LGHDT and YNNKEL (reference sequence). Trimming removed 10 bases from V and 5 bases from J, with 17 bases in between. The CDR3 consists of 13 residues. The CDR3 DNA reads as TGTGCCATCGACGACAGGCAGCGGGAGACCCAGTACTTC. Translation gives CAIDDRQRETQYF.

The gene calls are TRBV5-1 and TRBJ2-2, with TRBD2 matching 7 bases. The CDR3 is made up of 15 amino acids. V lost 4 bases, J lost 0 bases, and 3 bases stayed unmatched. CDR1 and CDR2 (germline): SGHRS, YFSETQ. The chain's CDR3 is CASSLGLTNTGELFF. The DNA of the CDR3 is TGCGCCAGCAGCCTGGGACTAACGAACACCGGGGAGCTGTTTTTT.

The rearrangement joins TRBV7-6 to TRBJ1-1; 8 nucleotides line up with TRBD1. The CDR3 length is 14 residues. Trimming cost V 4 bases and J 2 bases; bases outside gene matches: 3. Germline V CDR1 and CDR2: SGHVS, FNYEAQ. The CDR3 sequence is CASSSTGDNTEAFF. CDR3 in DNA: TGTGCCAGCAGCTCGACAGGGGATAACACTGAAGCTTTCTTT. The full variable domain, rest sourced from reference TRBV7-6 and TRBJ1-1, is GAGVSQSPRYKVTKRGQDVALRCDPISGHVSLYWYRQALGQGPEFLTYFNYEAQQDKSGLPNDRFSAERPEGSISTLTIQRTEQRDSAMYRCASSSTGDNTEAFFGQGTRLTVV.

The chain employs TRBV28 and TRBJ2-6; a possible D gene is TRBD1 (7 bases). Per germline, CDR1 MDHEN and CDR2 SYDVKM. Trimming pared 2 bases from V and 1 base from J, leaving 27 bases between. CDR3 length equals 22 residues. This chain's CDR3 is CASSLRASGGTAFPSGANVLTF. The CDR3 DNA reads as TGTGCCAGCAGTTTACGAGCGAGTGGAGGGACAGCATTTCCTTCTGGGGCCAACGTCCTGACTTTC. Variable domain in full (rest from reference TRBV28 and TRBJ2-6): DVKVTQSSRYLVKRTGEKVFLECVQDMDHENMFWYRQDPGLGLRLIYFSYDVKMKEKGDIPEGYSVSREKKERFSLILESASTNQTSMYLCASSLRASGGTAFPSGANVLTFGAGSRLTVL.